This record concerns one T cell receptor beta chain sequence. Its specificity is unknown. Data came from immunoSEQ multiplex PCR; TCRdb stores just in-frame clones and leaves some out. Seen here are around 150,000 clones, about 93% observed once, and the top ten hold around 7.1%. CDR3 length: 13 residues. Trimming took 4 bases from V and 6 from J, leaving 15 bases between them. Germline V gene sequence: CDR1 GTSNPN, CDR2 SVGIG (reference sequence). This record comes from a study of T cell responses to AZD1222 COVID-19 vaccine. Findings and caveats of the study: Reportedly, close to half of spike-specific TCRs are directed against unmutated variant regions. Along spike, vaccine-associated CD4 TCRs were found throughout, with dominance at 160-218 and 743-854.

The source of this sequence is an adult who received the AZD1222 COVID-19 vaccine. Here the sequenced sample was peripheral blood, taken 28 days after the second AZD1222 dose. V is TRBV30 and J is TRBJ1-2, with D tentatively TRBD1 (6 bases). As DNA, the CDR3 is TGTGCCTGGACCATCAACCGGGGGCATGGCTACACCTTC. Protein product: CAWTINRGHGYTF.